The present T cell receptor (beta chain) was sequenced within a study of blood T cell repertoires in COVID-19. Study-level information: Samples representing acute and convalescent COVID-19 were sourced from the United States, Italy and Spain.

The assay was immunoSEQ multiplex PCR, and TCRdb's table has in-frame clones only and misses some. The table includes some 200,000 clones, more than 75% detected once. CDR1 is MNHEY, CDR2 SMNVEV, per germline (reference sequence). V was pared by 2 bases and J by 0 bases, with 5 bases between. There are 14 residues in the CDR3. Researchers sorted participants into cohorts using their self-reported clinical history. This clone was seen a single time. Other DNA sequences of this sample code for an identical CDR3. This chain connects TRBV27 to TRBJ2-1; perhaps TRBD1 as D (5 bases). Sequencing was performed on PBMCs or T cells enriched from blood (not recorded which). The source of this sequence is a woman aged 45 to 65 who had recovered from COVID-19. This CDR3 reads CASSLRGSYNEQFF. CDR3 sequence (DNA): TGTGCCAGCAGTTTAAGGGGCTCCTACAATGAGCAGTTCTTC.